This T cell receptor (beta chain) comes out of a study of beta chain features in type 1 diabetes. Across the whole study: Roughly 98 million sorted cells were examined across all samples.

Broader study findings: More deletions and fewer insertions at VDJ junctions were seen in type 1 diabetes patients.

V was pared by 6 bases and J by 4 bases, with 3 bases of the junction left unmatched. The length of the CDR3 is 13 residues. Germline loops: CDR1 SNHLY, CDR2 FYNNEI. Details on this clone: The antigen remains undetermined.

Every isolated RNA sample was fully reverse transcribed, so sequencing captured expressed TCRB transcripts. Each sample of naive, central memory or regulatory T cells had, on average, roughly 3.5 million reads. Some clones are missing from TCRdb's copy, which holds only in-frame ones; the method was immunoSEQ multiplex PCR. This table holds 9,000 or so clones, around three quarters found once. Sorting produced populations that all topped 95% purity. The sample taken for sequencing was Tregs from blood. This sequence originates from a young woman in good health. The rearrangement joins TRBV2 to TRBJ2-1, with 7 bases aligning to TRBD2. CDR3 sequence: CASSHGGYNEQFF. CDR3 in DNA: TGTGCCAGCAGCCACGGGGGGTACAATGAGCAGTTCTTC.